This T cell receptor beta chain was sequenced during a study of T cell responses to AZD1222 COVID-19 vaccine. Regarding the study as a whole: Regions left unmutated in variants are reportedly the target of nearly half of spike-specific TCRs.

Sequencing was performed with immunoSEQ multiplex PCR; in TCRdb, only in-frame clones are kept and a portion is missing. The table includes about 100,000 clones, about 87% detected once. On this clone: The antigen remains undetermined.

From germline, CDR1 is LNHDA and CDR2 SQIVND (reference sequence). The CDR3 loop spans 17 amino acids. Trimming took off 6 bases at V and 2 bases at J, with 22 bases between the two ends. This chain uses TRBV19 with TRBJ1-1, with D perhaps matching TRBD1 (5 bases). The sequenced sample was peripheral blood, obtained on day 0 of MenACWY control vaccination. The origin of this receptor is an adult in good health. CDR3 nucleotide sequence: TGTGCCAGTAGCCATCCCCCGCGACAGATACTTAACACTGAAGCTTTCTTT. Its translation: CASSHPPRQILNTEAFF.